The clone carrying this TCR beta chain came up a few times. This specimen belongs to a study of chemoradiotherapy in HPV16-positive cancers. Libraries were prepared by immunoSEQ multiplex PCR; TCRdb keeps only in-frame clonotypes and omits some of them. Among over 8,000 clones listed, under 80% were seen once. CDR1 is SGHDN and CDR2 is FVKESK in the germline V gene. The length of the CDR3 is 13 residues. Trimming removed 4 bases from V and 6 bases from J, with 13 bases in between. Sampling was done from a patient who underwent chemoradiotherapy. The chain is built from TRBV14 and TRBJ2-7; the D is unclear. This sequence originates from a human donor with HPV-associated anogenital cancer. The CDR3 region is CASSPIEVGEQYF. CDR3 DNA: TGTGCCAGCAGCCCTATCGAGGTGGGCGAGCAGTACTTC.